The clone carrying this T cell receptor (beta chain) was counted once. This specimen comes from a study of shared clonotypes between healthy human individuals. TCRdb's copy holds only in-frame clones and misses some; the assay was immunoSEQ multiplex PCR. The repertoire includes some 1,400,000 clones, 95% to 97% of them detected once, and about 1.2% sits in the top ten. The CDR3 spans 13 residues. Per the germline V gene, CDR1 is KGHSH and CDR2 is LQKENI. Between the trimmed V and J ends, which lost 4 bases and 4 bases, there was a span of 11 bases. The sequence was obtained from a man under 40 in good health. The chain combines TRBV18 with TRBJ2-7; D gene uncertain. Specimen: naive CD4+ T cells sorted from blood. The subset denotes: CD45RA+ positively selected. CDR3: CASSLRDDYEQYF. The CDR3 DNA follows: TGTGCCAGCTCACTGAGAGACGATTACGAGCAGTACTTC.